Given below is one T cell receptor (beta chain) in context. Its specificity is unknown. The source of the sample is a study of post-analysis software for immune sequencing data. As for the study in general: Clinical courses comprised relapsing-remitting, secondary progressive and progressive-relapsing multiple sclerosis. Broader study findings: Compared against controls, patients with multiple sclerosis displayed significantly lower normalized Chao1 diversity. Samples from one preparation batch, clustered by F measure, grouped strongly together. Controls showed lower frequencies than patients for 4 or 5 TRBV segments, and TRBV5-6, TRBV5-1 and TRBV20-1 were among these.

CDR3 length equals 15 residues. Germline-derived CDR1 and CDR2 are SEHNR and FQNEAQ (reference sequence). cDNA libraries of TCR beta carried unique molecular identifiers. Starting from about 1 to 10 million T cells, the study yielded approximately 500,000 cDNA molecules. TCRdb passed the PCR reads through MiXCR, listing each CDR3 protein once. The sample lists around 700,000 distinct CDR3 sequences; more than 50% were seen once. The receptor was derived from a girl aged 2-10 years with multiple sclerosis. The gene calls are TRBV7-9 and TRBJ2-4, with D possibly called TRBD1 or TRBD2 (5 bases each). The end of the DNA fits TRBJ2-7 better, so the J call may be wrong. Source material: blood. In DNA form, the CDR3 reads TGTGCCAGCAGCTTAGACGGGGACGGCCTCTACGAGCAGTACTTC. This codes for CASSLDGDGLYEQYF.